This is a list of T cell receptor beta chains from one sample in a study of long-term antiretroviral therapy in people with HIV. TCRdb's table, derived via immunoSEQ multiplex PCR, lists solely in-frame clones and lacks some. Of some 33,000 clones detected, 97% appear once; the ten largest clones hold under 2.5%. Sequencing was performed on unsorted PBMCs, taken 7.6 years after starting antiretroviral therapy. These receptors were obtained from a man aged 25 to 40 with HIV. Each CDR3 is given with its conserved first and last residue. A D gene is named only where the DNA matches it firmly. Clone sizes are given selectively: once, few, many, or a class where the clone is expanded.

J,V,size,D,DNA,CDR3
TRBJ1-1,TRBV2,once,TRBD1,TGTGCCAGCAGTGAAGCATTCTCGGACAGGGGCCCAATGAACACTGAAGCTTTCTTT,CASSEAFSDRGPMNTEAFF
TRBJ1-5,TRBV11-3,NA,NA,TGTGCCAGCAGCCGCTCGGAGGTTGTAAGCAATCAGCCCCAGCATTTT,CASSRSEVVSNQPQHF
TRBJ1-2,TRBV5-1,NA,TRBD1,TGCGCCAGCAGCTTGGTGGACAGGGTATATGGCTACACCTTC,CASSLVDRVYGYTF
TRBJ2-1,TRBV6-5,once,NA,TGTGCCACCCTGGGAAGTTTCAATGAGCAGTTCTTC,CATLGSFNEQFF
TRBJ2-3,TRBV7-9,NA,NA,TGTGCCAGCAGCCTCGGGGAGTCAGGTACAGATACGCAGTATTTT,CASSLGESGTDTQYF
TRBJ2-5,TRBV7-7,once,NA,TGTGCTAGCAGCTTACGATTAACAGGGAAGGGTAGTGAGACCCAGTACTTC,CASSLRLTGKGSETQYF
TRBJ2-7,TRBV19,NA,TRBD2,TGTGCAACCGGGGCCAGCGGGGTCTACGAGCAGTACTTC,CATGASGVYEQYF
TRBJ1-1,TRBV7-8,NA,TRBD1,TGTGCCAGCAGCCTACCCGTTGGGACAGCGAACACTGAAGCTTTCTTT,CASSLPVGTANTEAFF
TRBJ2-2,TRBV2,NA,NA,TGTGCCAGCAATACGGTAGCGAACACCGGGGAGCTGTTTTTT,CASNTVANTGELFF
TRBJ2-3,TRBV4-2,NA,TRBD2,TGTGCCAGCAGCCAAGATGGTTCGGGAGCGGGAGGTTCAGATACGCAGTATTTT,CASSQDGSGAGGSDTQYF
TRBJ1-3,TRBV7-2,NA,NA,TGTGCCAGCAGCCGAGGACACGGCACCTTAGACACCATATATTTT,CASSRGHGTLDTIYF
TRBJ1-1,TRBV30,NA,TRBD1,TGTGCCTGGAGTGCGGACAGGGGCACTGAAGCTTTCTTT,CAWSADRGTEAFF
TRBJ1-1,TRBV4-3,NA,TRBD1,TGCGCCAGCAGCCAGCAAATTCGGACAGGCCGAGGAGAAGCTTTCTTT,CASSQQIRTGRGEAFF
TRBJ2-5,TRBV6-5,NA,NA,TGTGCCAGCAGTCCAGCGTTCGGGACCCAGTACTTC,CASSPAFGTQYF
TRBJ2-2,TRBV4-2,NA,NA,TGTGCCAGCAGCCAAGACCGACACGCCAACACCGGGGAGCTGTTTTTT,CASSQDRHANTGELFF
TRBJ2-2,TRBV5-4,NA,NA,TGTGCCAGCAGCCGGGACCCACACACCGGGGAGCTGTTTTTT,CASSRDPHTGELFF
TRBJ2-2,TRBV7-2,NA,NA,TGTGCCAGCATGTCTGGGGGGCACACCGGGGAGCTGTTTTTT,CASMSGGHTGELFF
TRBJ2-7,TRBV10-3,NA,NA,TGTGCCATAGCCGGGACGAGCTTCTACGAGCAGTACTTC,CAIAGTSFYEQYF
TRBJ2-1,TRBV19,NA,NA,TGTGCCAGTAGTATTACAGGGAGCTCCTACAATGAGCAGTTCTTC,CASSITGSSYNEQFF
TRBJ2-3,TRBV6-1,NA,NA,TGTGCCAGCAGAGCAAACCCGGAGTCCCATACGCAGTATTTT,CASRANPESHTQYF
TRBJ2-7,TRBV5-6,once,NA,TGTGCCAGCAGCTTGAGCGGGACAGGTTCAGAGTACTTC,CASSLSGTGSEYF
TRBJ1-1,TRBV7-2,NA,TRBD1,TGTGCCAGCAGGGGACAGATGAACACTGAAGCTTTCTTT,CASRGQMNTEAFF
TRBJ2-7,TRBV15,NA,NA,TGTGCCACCAGCATCGGTCAGGGGGAGCAGTACTTC,CATSIGQGEQYF
TRBJ1-1,TRBV6-6,NA,NA,TGTGCCAGCAGTGCGGCGAACACTGAAGCTTTCTTT,CASSAANTEAFF
TRBJ2-4,TRBV6-7,NA,NA,TGTGCCAGCAGTCCCCAGATGAGATTAGCCAAAAACATTCAGTACTTC,CASSPQMRLAKNIQYF
TRBJ1-2,TRBV9,NA,NA,TGTGCCAGCAGCCCGAACAGGGATGTGGCGGGCTACACCTTC,CASSPNRDVAGYTF
TRBJ2-5,TRBV5-6,NA,TRBD2,TGTGCCAGCAGCCCCGGGACTAGACGACAAGAGACCCAGTACTTC,CASSPGTRRQETQYF
TRBJ1-2,TRBV7-2,NA,NA,TGTGCCAGCAGCTTGCAGAGTACAGATGGCTACACCTTC,CASSLQSTDGYTF